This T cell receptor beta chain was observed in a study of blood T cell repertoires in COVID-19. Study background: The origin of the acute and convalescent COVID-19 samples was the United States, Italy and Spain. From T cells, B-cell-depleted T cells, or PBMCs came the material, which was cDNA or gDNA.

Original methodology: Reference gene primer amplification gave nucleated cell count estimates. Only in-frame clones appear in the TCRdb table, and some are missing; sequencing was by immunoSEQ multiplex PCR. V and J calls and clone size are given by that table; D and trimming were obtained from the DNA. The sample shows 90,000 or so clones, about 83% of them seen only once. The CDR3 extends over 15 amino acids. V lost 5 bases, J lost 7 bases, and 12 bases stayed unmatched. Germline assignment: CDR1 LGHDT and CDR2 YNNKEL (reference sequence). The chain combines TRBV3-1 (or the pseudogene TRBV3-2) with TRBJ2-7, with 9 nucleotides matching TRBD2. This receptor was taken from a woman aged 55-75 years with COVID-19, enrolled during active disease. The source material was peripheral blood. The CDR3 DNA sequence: TGTGCCAGCAGCTACGGACTAGCGCGGGTGGGTGAGCAGTACTTC. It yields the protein CASSYGLARVGEQYF.